Each of the 9 T cell receptor beta chains below was sequenced from the same sample in a study of shared clonotypes between healthy human individuals. Here immunoSEQ multiplex PCR was the method, and the copy in TCRdb shows in-frame clones only, minus some. Counted here are some 2 million clones, 95% occurring once; the ten biggest clones make up 0.1% to 0.15%. Sequencing input: naive CD4+ T cells sorted from blood. Subset noted: CD45RA+ positively selected. The receptor set was obtained from a man younger than 35 in good health.

A note on this clone: Distinct nucleotide sequences in the sample also encode this CDR3. J is TRBJ2-1 and V is TRBV5-1; D not certain. This CDR3 is 13 amino acids long. Per germline, CDR1 SGHRS and CDR2 YFSETQ. The V end lost 0 bases, the J end lost 2 bases, and 3 bases lay between the germline ends. CDR3 bases: TGCGCCAGCAGCTTGGGACCCTACAATGAGCAGTTCTTC. Its translation: CASSLGPYNEQFF.

In its sample, this clone was seen a few times. The chain employs TRBV30 and TRBJ1-5, with no clear D. CDR3 length equals 13 residues. Germline V gives CDR1 GTSNPN, CDR2 SVGIG (reference sequence). Trimming removed 5 bases from V and 2 bases from J, with 10 bases in between. The CDR3 coding sequence is TGTGCCTGGGCGAAGGAGGGCAATCAGCCCCAGCATTTT. Protein product: CAWAKEGNQPQHF.

The CDR3, as DNA: TGTGCCATCAGGGAGGGACAGGGACGTTCCACAGATACGCAGTATTTT. It codes for CAIREGQGRSTDTQYF. This chain joins TRBV10-3 and TRBJ2-3; 9 bases align to TRBD1. The CDR3 has 16 residues. The junction had 9 bases not matched to a gene; V was cut back by 6 bases and J by 2 bases. The V gene's germline CDR1 is ENHRY and CDR2 SYGVKD.

The chain is built from TRBV6-6 and TRBJ2-1, with D hard to call. In germline, CDR1 is MNHNY, CDR2 SVGAGI (reference sequence). V was cut by 5 bases and J by 8 bases, with 16 bases left in between. CDR3 length equals 14 residues. The CDR3 nucleotides are TGTGCCAGCAGTGTGAGAGGCCGATTCGATGAGCAGTTCTTC. It is translated as CASSVRGRFDEQFF.

The count of this clone is one. The V gene is TRBV2, the J gene TRBJ2-5; TRBD2 is a possible D gene (7 bases). Trimming stripped 2 bases from V and 1 base from J, with 17 bases between. From germline, CDR1 is SNHLY and CDR2 FYNNEI. The CDR3 extends over 17 amino acids. The CDR3 sequence: CASSESRFRGAQETQYF. The DNA of the CDR3 is TGTGCCAGCAGTGAATCCCGATTTCGGGGGGCCCAAGAGACCCAGTACTTC.

The chain employs TRBV28 and TRBJ1-2; the D gene is possibly TRBD1 (6 bases). Germline lookup yields CDR1 MDHEN and CDR2 SYDVKM. Trimming shortened V by 5 bases and J by 7 bases, and 20 bases separated the two germline ends. This CDR3 is built from 15 residues. This CDR3 reads CASSTASDRAGGYTF. In DNA form, the CDR3 reads TGTGCCAGCAGTACGGCCTCGGACAGAGCAGGTGGCTACACCTTC.

The chain uses TRBV28 and TRBJ2-4, with D tentatively TRBD2 (7 bases). Germline CDR1 MDHEN, CDR2 SYDVKM. The CDR3 has 14 amino acids. Trimming removed 3 bases from V and 6 bases from J, with 12 bases in between. CDR3 nucleotides: TGTGCCAGCAGTTTCGCGGGGGCCGTAAACATTCAGTACTTC. The encoded protein is CASSFAGAVNIQYF.

The V gene is TRBV2, the J gene TRBJ1-2; no clear D gene. The V gene lost 6 bases and the J gene lost 7 bases, with 9 bases spanning the gap. Germline V gives CDR1 SNHLY, CDR2 FYNNEI. The CDR3 contains 11 residues. The CDR3 loop is CASSALVGYTF. The CDR3 region has the DNA TGTGCCAGCAGCGCCCTTGTTGGCTACACCTTC. The full variable domain, in which reference TRBV2 and TRBJ1-2 provide the parts outside the CDR3, is EPEVTQTPSHQVTQMGQEVILRCVPISNHLYFYWYRQILGQKVEFLVSFYNNEISEKSEIFDDQFSVERPDGSNFTLKIRSTKLEDSAMYFCASSALVGYTFGSGTRLTVV.

The rearrangement links TRBV10-3 to TRBJ2-7, with 7 positions matching TRBD1. From germline, CDR1 is ENHRY and CDR2 SYGVKD. The ends lost 3 bases at V and 4 bases at J; junction bases unmatched: 12. The CDR3 totals 16 residues. CDR3 bases: TGTGCCATCAGTGACGCCGCGAGGGGGCAGGGGTACGAGCAGTACTTC. It yields the protein CAISDAARGQGYEQYF.